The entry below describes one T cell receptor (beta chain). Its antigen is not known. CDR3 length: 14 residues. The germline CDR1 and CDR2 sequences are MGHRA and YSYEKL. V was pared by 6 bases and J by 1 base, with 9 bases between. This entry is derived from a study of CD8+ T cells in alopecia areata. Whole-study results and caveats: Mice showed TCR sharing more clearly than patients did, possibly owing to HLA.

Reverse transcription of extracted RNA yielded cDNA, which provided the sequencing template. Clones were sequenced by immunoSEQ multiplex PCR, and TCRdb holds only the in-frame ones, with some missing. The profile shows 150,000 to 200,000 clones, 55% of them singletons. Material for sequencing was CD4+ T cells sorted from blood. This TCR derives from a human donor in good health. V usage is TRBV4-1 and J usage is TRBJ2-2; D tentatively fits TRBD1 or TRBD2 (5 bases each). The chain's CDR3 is CASRRGGNTGELFF. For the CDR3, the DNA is TGCGCCAGCAGGCGTGGGGGGAACACCGGGGAGCTGTTTTTT.